This entry describes one TCR beta chain. Its matching antigen is unknown. Compared with germline, one end of the junction differs, possibly owing to a read error. This record comes from a study of cytomegalovirus exposure and HLA in healthy donors. Healthy donors of bone marrow made up the group. The records omit this donor's CMV serostatus. This CDR3 comprises 14 residues. CDR1 and CDR2 from the germline V gene are SSHAT and FNYEAQ (reference sequence). This PCR relied on a set of 60 Vbeta primers and 13 Jbeta primers. Profiling relied on immunoSEQ multiplex PCR, and the TCRdb table lists in-frame clones only, not all of them. The sample shows 110,000 to 150,000 clones, 73% of them seen only once. Study-level findings and limits: In a later analysis, compared with equally common non-associated chains, HLA-associated beta chains were more expanded.

This clonotype originated in a human donor in good health. The sample comprised PBMCs. The rearrangement joins TRBV7-7 to TRBJ2-3; 8 nucleotides match TRBD1. This chain's CDR3 is CASSLTGGSDTQYF. CDR3 nucleotide sequence: TGTGCTAGCAGCTTAACAGGGGGGTCAGATACGCAGTATTTT.